The present TCR beta chain was sequenced within a study of vaccination and CD4 T cells after COVID-19. This clonotype was detected only a few times. Its cognate antigen is unknown. V was clipped by 1 base and J by 1 base, with 10 bases between them. This CDR3 contains 14 residues. The germline CDR1 and CDR2 sequences are DFQATT and SNEGSKA (reference sequence). Cultured CD4+ T-cell DNA underwent Oncomine TCR Beta short-read sequencing. TCRdb recomputed calls from the PCR reads with MiXCR, one row per CDR3 protein. The table shows roughly 15,000 distinct CDR3 sequences, with over 55% occurring only once. Treatment in this sample: roughly ten-day PBMC culture with coronavirus spike peptide pools or control peptides (ViraFEST assay). For ViraFEST, peptide pools expanded antigen-specific T cells, after which the TCRs were sequenced. Negative selection was the method that isolated CD4+ T cells after less than 13 days of culture.

This material consisted of CD4+ T cells from blood, cultured in vitro, taken after SARS-CoV-2 vaccination. The TCR was taken from a human donor who had recovered from COVID-19. This chain links TRBV20-1 with TRBJ1-1; D is unclear. The CDR3 DNA reads TGCAGTGCTAGAGTTCCGGGGAGGAACACTGAAGCTTTCTTT. Its translation: CSARVPGRNTEAFF.